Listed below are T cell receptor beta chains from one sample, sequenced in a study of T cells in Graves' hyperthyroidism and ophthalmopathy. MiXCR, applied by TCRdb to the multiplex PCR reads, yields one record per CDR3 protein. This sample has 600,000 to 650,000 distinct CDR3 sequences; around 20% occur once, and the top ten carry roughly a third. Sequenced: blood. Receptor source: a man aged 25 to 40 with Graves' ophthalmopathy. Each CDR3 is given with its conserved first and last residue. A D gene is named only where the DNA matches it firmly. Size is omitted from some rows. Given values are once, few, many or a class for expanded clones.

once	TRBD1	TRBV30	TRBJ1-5	CAWSPTGGYRGNQPQHF	TGTGCCTGGAGTCCGACAGGGGGGTACAGAGGCAATCAGCCCCAGCATTTT
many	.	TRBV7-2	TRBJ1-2	CASSLRGYTF	TGTGCCAGCAGCTTACGGGGCTACACCTTC
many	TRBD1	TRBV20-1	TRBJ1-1	CSPRQGASTEAFF	TGCAGTCCAAGACAGGGGGCAAGCACTGAAGCTTTCTTT
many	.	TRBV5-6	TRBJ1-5	CASSSRFHRESNQPQHF	TGTGCCAGCAGCTCGAGGTTTCACAGGGAGAGCAATCAGCCCCAGCATTTT
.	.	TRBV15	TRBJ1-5	CATSRRGSNQPQHF	TGTGCCACCAGCAGGAGGGGTAGCAATCAGCCCCAGCATTTT
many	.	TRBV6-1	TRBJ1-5	CASSLGTLGNQPQHF	TGTGCCAGCAGCCTGGGGACCCTTGGCAATCAGCCCCAGCATTTT
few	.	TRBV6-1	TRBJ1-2	CASSQLWTDFNYGYTF	TGTGCCAGCAGTCAACTGTGGACGGATTTTAACTATGGCTACACCTTC
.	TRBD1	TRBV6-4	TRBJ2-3	CASGDRGGLTDTQYF	TGTGCCAGCGGGGACAGGGGAGGACTTACAGATACGCAGTATTTT
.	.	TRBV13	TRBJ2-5	CASSFQVYGETQYF	TGTGCCAGCAGTTTTCAGGTTTATGGAGAGACCCAGTACTTC
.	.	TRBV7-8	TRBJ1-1	CASSTGTSKGTEAFF	TGTGCCAGCAGCACCGGGACATCCAAGGGGACTGAAGCTTTCTTT
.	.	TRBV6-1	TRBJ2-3	CAAFGDTDTQYF	TGTGCCGCGTTTGGGGACACAGATACGCAGTATTTT
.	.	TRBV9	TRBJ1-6	CASSLGHQRDNSPLHF	TGTGCCAGCAGCCTCGGACACCAACGGGATAATTCACCCCTCCACTTT
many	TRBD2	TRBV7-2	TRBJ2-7	CASSQGLAGSGEQYF	TGTGCCAGCAGCCAAGGACTAGCGGGTTCGGGGGAGCAGTACTTC
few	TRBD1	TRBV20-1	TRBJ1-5	CSAKLDRGWSNQPQHF	TGCAGTGCAAAACTCGACAGGGGATGGAGCAATCAGCCCCAGCATTTT